The sequence of this TCR beta chain was determined in a study of blood T cell repertoires in COVID-19. Sequencing was performed with immunoSEQ multiplex PCR; in TCRdb, only in-frame clones are kept and a portion is missing. The top ten hold approximately 2% of the sample, which has approximately 260,000 clones, around 86% seen once. With 0 bases removed from V and 5 bases from J, the gap between germline ends came to 11 bases. Germline V gene sequence: CDR1 SGHRS, CDR2 YFSETQ. The CDR3 runs to 14 residues. Sequences were obtained from peripheral blood. The chain joins TRBV5-1 to TRBJ2-5; perhaps TRBD2 as D (5 bases). The TCR sequence derives from a man aged 45-60 years with acute or convalescent COVID-19. The CDR3 DNA is TGCGCCAGCAGCTTGGTACAGCCGGGGGAGACCCAGTACTTC. Amino acid sequence: CASSLVQPGETQYF.